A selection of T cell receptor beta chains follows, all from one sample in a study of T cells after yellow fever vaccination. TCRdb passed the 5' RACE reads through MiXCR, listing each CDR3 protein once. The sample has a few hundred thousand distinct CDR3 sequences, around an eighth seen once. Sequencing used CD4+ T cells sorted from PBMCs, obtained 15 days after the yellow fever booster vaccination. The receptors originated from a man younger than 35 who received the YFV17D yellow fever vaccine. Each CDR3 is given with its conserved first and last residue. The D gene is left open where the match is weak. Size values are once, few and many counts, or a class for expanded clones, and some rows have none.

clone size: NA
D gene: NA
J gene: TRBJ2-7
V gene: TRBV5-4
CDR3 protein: CASSLAPGEQYF
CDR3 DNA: TGTGCCAGCAGCTTGGCCCCGGGAGAGCAGTACTTC

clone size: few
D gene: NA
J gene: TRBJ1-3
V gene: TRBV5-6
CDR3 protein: CASSSGYSGNTIYF
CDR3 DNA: TGTGCCAGCAGCTCAGGGTACTCTGGAAACACCATATATTTT

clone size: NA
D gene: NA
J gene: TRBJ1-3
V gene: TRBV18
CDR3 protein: CASSPTLTEAGNTIYF
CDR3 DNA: TGTGCCAGCTCACCAACACTGACAGAAGCTGGAAACACCATATATTTT

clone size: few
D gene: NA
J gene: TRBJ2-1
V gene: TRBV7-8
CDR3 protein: CASSLRFAPHSYNEQFF
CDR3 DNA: TGTGCCAGCAGCTTACGTTTTGCCCCACACTCCTACAATGAGCAGTTCTTC

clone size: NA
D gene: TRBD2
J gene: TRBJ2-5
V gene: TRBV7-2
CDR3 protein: CASSISGGQETQYF
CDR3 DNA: TGTGCCAGCAGCATTAGCGGGGGACAAGAGACCCAGTACTTC

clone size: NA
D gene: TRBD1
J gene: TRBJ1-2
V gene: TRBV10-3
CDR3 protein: CAISERTGGYTF
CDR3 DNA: TGTGCCATCAGTGAAAGGACAGGAGGCTACACCTTC

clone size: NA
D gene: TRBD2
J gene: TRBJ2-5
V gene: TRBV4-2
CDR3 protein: CASSRLAGKSKETRETQYF
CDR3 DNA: TGTGCCAGCAGTCGGCTAGCGGGAAAAAGCAAAGAGACCCGGGAGACCCAGTACTTC

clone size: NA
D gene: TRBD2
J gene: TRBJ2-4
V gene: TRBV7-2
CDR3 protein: CASSSSPLERGLNIQYF
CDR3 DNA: TGTGCCAGCAGTTCCTCGCCGCTAGAGCGGGGGTTAAACATTCAGTACTTC

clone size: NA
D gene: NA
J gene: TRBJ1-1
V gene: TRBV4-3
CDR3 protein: CASSQVLIEGEAFF
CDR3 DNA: TGCGCCAGCAGCCAAGTGTTGATCGAGGGCGAAGCTTTCTTT

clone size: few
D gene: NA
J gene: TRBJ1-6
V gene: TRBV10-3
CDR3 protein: CAITRERNSPLHF
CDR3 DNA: TGTGCCATCACCCGTGAACGGAATTCACCCCTCCACTTT

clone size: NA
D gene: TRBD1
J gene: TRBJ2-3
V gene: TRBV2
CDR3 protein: CASSERGPATQYF
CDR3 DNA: TGTGCCAGCAGTGAAAGGGGGCCCGCTACGCAGTATTTT

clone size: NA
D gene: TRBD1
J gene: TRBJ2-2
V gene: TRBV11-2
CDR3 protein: CASSSTFRGQTKGAGELFF
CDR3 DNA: TGTGCCAGCAGCTCAACCTTTAGGGGACAGACAAAGGGGGCCGGGGAGCTGTTTTTT

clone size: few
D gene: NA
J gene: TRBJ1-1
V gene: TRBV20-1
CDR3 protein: CSASPWGVNTEAFF
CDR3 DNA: TGCAGTGCTAGCCCCTGGGGGGTGAACACTGAAGCTTTCTTT

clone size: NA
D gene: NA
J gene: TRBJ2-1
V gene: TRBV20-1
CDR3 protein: CSARDVLSPYNEQFF
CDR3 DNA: TGCAGTGCTAGAGATGTACTCAGCCCCTACAATGAGCAGTTCTTC

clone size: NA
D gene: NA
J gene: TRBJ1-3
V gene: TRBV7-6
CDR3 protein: CASSLAAVEYGNTIYF
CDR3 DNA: TGTGCCAGCAGCTTAGCGGCGGTAGAGTATGGAAACACCATATATTTT

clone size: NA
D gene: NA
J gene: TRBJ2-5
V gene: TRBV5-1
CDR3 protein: CASGHERETQYF
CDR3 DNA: TGCGCCAGCGGCCACGAACGGGAGACCCAGTACTTC

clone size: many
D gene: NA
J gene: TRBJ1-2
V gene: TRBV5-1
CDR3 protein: CASSLIQNYGYTF
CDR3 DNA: TGCGCCAGCAGCTTGATCCAGAACTATGGCTACACCTTC

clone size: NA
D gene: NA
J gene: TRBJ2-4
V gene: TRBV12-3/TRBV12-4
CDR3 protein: CASTKELAKNIQYF
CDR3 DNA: TGTGCCAGCACAAAGGAGCTAGCCAAAAACATTCAGTACTTC

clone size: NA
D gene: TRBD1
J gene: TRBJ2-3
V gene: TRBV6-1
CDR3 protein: CASSGRQGSGDTQYF
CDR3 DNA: TGTGCCAGCAGTGGACGACAGGGAAGTGGAGATACGCAGTATTTT

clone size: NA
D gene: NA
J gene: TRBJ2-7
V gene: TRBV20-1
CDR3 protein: CSAHRSSYEQYF
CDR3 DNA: TGCAGTGCTCACAGGAGCTCCTACGAGCAGTACTTC

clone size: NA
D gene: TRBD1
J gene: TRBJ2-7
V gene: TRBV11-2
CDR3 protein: CASSFSPGQGYEQYF
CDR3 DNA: TGTGCCAGCAGCTTTTCACCGGGACAGGGTTACGAGCAGTACTTC

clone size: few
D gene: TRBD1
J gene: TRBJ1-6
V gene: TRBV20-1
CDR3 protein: CSAPGGSYNSPLHF
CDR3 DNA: TGCAGTGCCCCAGGGGGAAGCTATAATTCACCCCTCCACTTT

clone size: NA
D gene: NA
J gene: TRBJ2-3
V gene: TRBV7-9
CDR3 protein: CAGGRGTDTQYF
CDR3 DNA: TGTGCCGGGGGAAGAGGCACAGATACGCAGTATTTT

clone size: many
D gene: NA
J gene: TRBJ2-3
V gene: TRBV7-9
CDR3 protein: CASSLPEGGDTQYF
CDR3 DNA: TGTGCCAGCAGCTTGCCGGAGGGGGGGGATACGCAGTATTTT

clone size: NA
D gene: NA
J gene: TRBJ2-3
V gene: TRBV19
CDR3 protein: CASTGGSFTDTQYF
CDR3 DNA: TGTGCCAGTACCGGCGGTTCTTTCACAGATACGCAGTATTTT

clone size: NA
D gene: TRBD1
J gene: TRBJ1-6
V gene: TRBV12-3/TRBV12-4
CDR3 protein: CASSPRDRGGSPLHF
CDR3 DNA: TGTGCCAGCAGTCCCCGGGACAGGGGTGGATCACCCCTCCACTTT

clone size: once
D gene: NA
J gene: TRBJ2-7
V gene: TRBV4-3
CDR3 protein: CASSPSQGDSYEQYF
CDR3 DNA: TGCGCCAGCAGCCCCTCCCAGGGTGACTCCTACGAGCAGTACTTC

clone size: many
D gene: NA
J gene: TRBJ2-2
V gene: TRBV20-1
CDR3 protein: CSARVAANTGELFF
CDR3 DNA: TGCAGTGCTAGGGTAGCGGCGAACACCGGGGAGCTGTTTTTT

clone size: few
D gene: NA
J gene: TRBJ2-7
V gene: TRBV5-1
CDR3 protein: CASRRTAGEQYF
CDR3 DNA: TGCGCCAGCAGGAGGACAGCTGGCGAGCAGTACTTC

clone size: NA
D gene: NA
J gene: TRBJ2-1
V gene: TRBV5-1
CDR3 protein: CASSLGQGFYNEQFF
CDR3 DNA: TGCGCCAGCAGCTTGGGCCAGGGATTCTACAATGAGCAGTTCTTC

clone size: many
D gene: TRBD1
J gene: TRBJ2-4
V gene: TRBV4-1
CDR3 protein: CASSQALTGTGIVGAKNIQYF
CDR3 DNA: TGCGCCAGCAGCCAAGCGCTTACCGGGACAGGGATAGTCGGAGCCAAAAACATTCAGTACTTC

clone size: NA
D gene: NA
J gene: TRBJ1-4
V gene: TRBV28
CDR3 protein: CASSLLMTGLTNEKLFF
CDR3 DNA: TGTGCCAGCAGTTTATTGATGACAGGCCTTACTAATGAAAAACTGTTTTTT

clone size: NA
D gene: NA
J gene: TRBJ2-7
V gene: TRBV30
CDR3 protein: CAWSSLGLRAYEQYF
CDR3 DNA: TGTGCCTGGAGTAGCCTGGGCCTTAGGGCCTACGAGCAGTACTTC

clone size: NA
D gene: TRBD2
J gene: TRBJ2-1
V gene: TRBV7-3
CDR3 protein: CASSLGSGGANEQFF
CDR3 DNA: TGTGCCAGCAGCTTAGGAAGCGGGGGGGCGAATGAGCAGTTCTTC

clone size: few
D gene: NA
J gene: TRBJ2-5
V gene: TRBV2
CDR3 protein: CASSDAGEGWQTQYF
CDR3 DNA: TGTGCCAGCAGTGACGCGGGCGAGGGATGGCAGACCCAGTACTTC

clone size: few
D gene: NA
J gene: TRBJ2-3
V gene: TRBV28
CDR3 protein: CASQRDIEDTDTQYF
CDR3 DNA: TGTGCCAGTCAACGGGACATCGAAGACACAGATACGCAGTATTTT

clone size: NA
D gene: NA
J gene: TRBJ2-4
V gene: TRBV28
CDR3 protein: CASSLGRGAKNIQYF
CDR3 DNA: TGTGCCAGCAGTCTTGGTCGAGGGGCCAAAAACATTCAGTACTTC

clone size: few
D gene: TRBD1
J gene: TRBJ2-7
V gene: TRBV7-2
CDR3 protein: CASSREQGISYEQYF
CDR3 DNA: TGTGCCAGCAGCCGAGAACAGGGGATTTCCTACGAGCAGTACTTC

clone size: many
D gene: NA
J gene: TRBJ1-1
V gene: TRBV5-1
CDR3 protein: CASSYKQRGTEAFF
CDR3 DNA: TGCGCCAGCAGCTACAAACAGAGGGGCACTGAAGCTTTCTTT

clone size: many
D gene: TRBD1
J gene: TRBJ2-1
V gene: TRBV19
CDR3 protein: CASTATNPGQGVF
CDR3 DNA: TGTGCCAGTACGGCCACAAACCCGGGACAGGGTGTCTTC

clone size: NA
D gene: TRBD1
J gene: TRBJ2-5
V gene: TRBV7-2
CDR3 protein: CASSLDGTEYF
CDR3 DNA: TGTGCCAGCAGCTTAGACGGGACAGAGTACTTC

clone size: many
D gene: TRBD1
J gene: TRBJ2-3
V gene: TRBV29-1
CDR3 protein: CSVGPDRANTQYF
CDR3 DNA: TGCAGCGTTGGACCTGACAGGGCGAATACGCAGTATTTT

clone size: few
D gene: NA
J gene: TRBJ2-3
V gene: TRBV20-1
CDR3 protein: CSARDSGRAADTQYF
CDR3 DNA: TGCAGTGCTAGAGATTCGGGGCGGGCGGCAGATACGCAGTATTTT

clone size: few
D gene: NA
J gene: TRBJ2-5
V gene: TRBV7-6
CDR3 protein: CASSVVSGAQETQYF
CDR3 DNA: TGTGCCAGCAGCGTGGTCAGTGGGGCACAAGAGACCCAGTACTTC

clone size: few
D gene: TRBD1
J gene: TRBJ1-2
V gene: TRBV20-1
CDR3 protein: CSAHPVSSDRGDYTF
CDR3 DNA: TGCAGTGCCCACCCCGTGAGTAGCGACAGGGGAGACTACACCTTC

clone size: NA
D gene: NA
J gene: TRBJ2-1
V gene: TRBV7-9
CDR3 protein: CASSLDPYEQFF
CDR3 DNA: TGTGCCAGCAGCTTAGATCCGTATGAGCAGTTCTTC

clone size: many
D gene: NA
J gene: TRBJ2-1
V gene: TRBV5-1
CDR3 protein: CASSLVSGTDEQFF
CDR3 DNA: TGCGCCAGCAGCTTGGTATCAGGGACCGATGAGCAGTTCTTC

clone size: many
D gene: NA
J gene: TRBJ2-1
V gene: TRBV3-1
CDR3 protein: CASSRTSANEQFF
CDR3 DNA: TGTGCCAGCAGCCGGACGTCCGCCAATGAGCAGTTCTTC

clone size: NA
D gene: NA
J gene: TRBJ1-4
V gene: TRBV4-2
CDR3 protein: CASSQGGPNEKLFF
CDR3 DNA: TGTGCCAGCAGCCAGGGGGGGCCTAATGAAAAACTGTTTTTT

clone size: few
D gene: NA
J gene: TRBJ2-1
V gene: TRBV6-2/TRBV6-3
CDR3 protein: CASSKRVEWSYNEQFF
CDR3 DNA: TGTGCCAGCAGTAAGAGGGTCGAGTGGTCCTACAATGAGCAGTTCTTC

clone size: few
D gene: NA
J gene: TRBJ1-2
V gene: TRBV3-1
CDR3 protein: CASSRGTENYGYTF
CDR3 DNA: TGTGCCAGCAGCCGAGGGACGGAGAACTATGGCTACACCTTC

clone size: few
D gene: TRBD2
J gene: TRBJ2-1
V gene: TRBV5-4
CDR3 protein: CASSPHGTSNPQFF
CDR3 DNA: TGTGCCAGCAGCCCGCACGGGACTAGTAATCCCCAGTTCTTC